The text below deals with one TCR beta chain. Antigen specificity is unknown. The germline V gene encodes CDR1 SGHNT and CDR2 YENEEA. This CDR3 comprises 19 residues. With 5 bases removed from V and 4 bases from J, the gap between germline ends came to 29 bases. The data originate from a study of CD8 T cells in Susac syndrome. CD8+ and CD4+ T cells circulating in blood were sequenced for TCR beta. Both CD4+ and CD8+ T cells were negatively isolated, and TEMRA cells underwent FACS enrichment. Overall study findings and caveats: The relatively small number of individuals in the TCR sequencing and HLA analysis was acknowledged by the study.

After extraction with the RNeasy kit, about 0.5 to 1 ug of the RNA was reverse transcribed using random hexamers. A multiplex approach, immunoSEQ multiplex PCR, amplified TCR beta CDR3 across 54 Vbeta and 13 Jbeta. TCRdb called the immunoSEQ multiplex PCR reads again in MiXCR, with one record for every CDR3 protein. This table has hundreds of thousands of distinct CDR3 sequences, 93% appearing once. The gene calls are TRBV11-3 and TRBJ1-1, with D maybe TRBD1 (6 bases). The sequencing input was CD4+ T cells from PBMCs. This clonotype originated in a human donor with multiple sclerosis. CDR3 amino acids: CASSQGERWTQGGVTEAFF. CDR3 bases: TGTGCCAGCAGCCAAGGGGAGAGGTGGACCCAAGGGGGGGTCACTGAAGCTTTCTTT.